These 5 T cell receptor beta chains were sequenced from one sample in a study of blood T cell repertoires in COVID-19. The data were produced by immunoSEQ multiplex PCR, yet TCRdb's version contains in-frame clones alone and is incomplete. The sample lists around 310,000 clones, 75% to 95% occurring once. The specimen sequenced was peripheral blood. The receptors originated from a woman aged 25 to 39 with COVID-19, enrolled during active disease.

CDR3 in amino acids: CAIRRFGDSNQPQHF. CDR3 DNA sequence: TGTGCCATCAGGAGGTTCGGGGATAGCAATCAGCCCCAGCATTTT. This chain connects TRBV10-3 to TRBJ1-5; the D is unclear. Trimming removed 6 bases from V and 0 bases from J, with 12 bases in between. CDR1 and CDR2 from the germline V gene are ENHRY and SYGVKD. The CDR3 is 15 amino acids.

The chain uses TRBV20-1 and TRBJ1-2; 11 bases line up with TRBD1. Germline CDR1 DFQATT, CDR2 SNEGSKA (reference sequence). This CDR3 has 11 amino acids. The chain's CDR3 is CTGTGGGGYTF. CDR3 DNA sequence: TGCACTGGGACAGGGGGAGGTGGCTACACCTTC.

The chain is built from TRBV7-2 and TRBJ1-2, with 9 bases aligning to TRBD1. The CDR3 runs to 13 residues. Trimming at V came to 5 bases and at J to 8 bases, leaving 6 bases not matched to a gene. Germline V gene lookup returns CDR1 SGHTA and CDR2 FQGNSA. CDR3 sequence: CASSIGQGRGYTF. In DNA, the CDR3 is TGTGCCAGCAGCATTGGACAGGGGAGGGGCTACACCTTC.

This clone was picked up a small number of times. The V and J genes are TRBV6-5 and TRBJ1-3, with D tentatively TRBD1 (5 bases). CDR3 size: 14 residues. The germline V gene has CDR1 MNHEY and CDR2 SVGAGI. V was trimmed by 6 bases and J by 0 bases, leaving 9 bases between them. CDR3: CASSLGRSGNTIYF. Written as DNA, the CDR3 is TGTGCCAGCAGCCTGGGGCGCTCTGGAAACACCATATATTTT.

This chain joins TRBV30 and TRBJ1-4; D unclear. The V and J ends lost 5 bases and 8 bases respectively, with 12 bases between them. Per germline, CDR1 GTSNPN and CDR2 SVGIG (reference sequence). The CDR3 covers 12 residues. CDR3 loop: CAWGTRVEKLFF. The CDR3 nucleotides are TGTGCCTGGGGAACTCGGGTGGAAAAACTGTTTTTT. The variable domain in full, completed from reference TRBV30 and TRBJ1-4, reads SQTIHQWPATLVQPVGSPLSLECTVEGTSNPNLYWYRQAAGRGLQLLFYSVGIGQISSEVPQNLSASRPQDRQFILSSKKLLLSDSGFYLCAWGTRVEKLFFGSGTQLSVL.